This passage covers 21 T cell receptor beta chains from one sample sequenced in a study of T cell responses to AZD1222 COVID-19 vaccine. The protocol was immunoSEQ multiplex PCR, while the TCRdb copy is restricted to in-frame clones and leaves out a portion. The data contain about 150,000 clones, over 85% of them singletons. This material consisted of peripheral blood, taken on day 0 of AZD1222 vaccination. These receptors all stem from an adult in good health.

The chain employs TRBV7-9 and TRBJ2-2; 9 positions agree with TRBD2. The CDR3 loop spans 14 amino acids. V lost 11 bases, J lost 6 bases, and 10 bases stayed unmatched. Per germline, CDR1 SEHNR and CDR2 FQNEAQ (reference sequence). The CDR3 sequence is CAFGGGRAPGELFF. The CDR3 coding sequence is TGTGCCTTCGGCGGCGGGAGGGCCCCCGGGGAGCTGTTTTTT.

V gene TRBV4-1 combines with J gene TRBJ1-1; D perhaps matches TRBD1 (6 bases). Trimming took 5 bases from V and 3 from J, leaving 19 bases between them. Germline V gene sequence: CDR1 MGHRA, CDR2 YSYEKL. The length of the CDR3 is 16 residues. The CDR3 here is CASSNPRGAIDTEAFF. Written as DNA, the CDR3 is TGCGCCAGCAGCAACCCCCGGGGGGCCATCGACACTGAAGCTTTCTTT.

CDR3: CASSPSTGNYGYTF. Written as DNA, the CDR3 is TGTGCCAGCTCACCGTCAACAGGGAACTATGGCTACACCTTC. This sequence joins TRBV18 and TRBJ1-2, with D possibly matching TRBD1 (6 bases). This CDR3 has 14 amino acids. V lost 3 bases and J lost 2, with 10 bases in between. Germline CDR1 KGHSH, CDR2 LQKENI. Complete variable domain (other parts from reference TRBV18 and TRBJ1-2): NAGVMQNPRHLVRRRGQEARLRCSPMKGHSHVYWYRQLPEEGLKFMVYLQKENIIDESGMPKERFSAEFPKEGPSILRIQQVVRGDSAAYFCASSPSTGNYGYTFGSGTRLTVV.

V gene TRBV18 combines with J gene TRBJ1-5, with 10 bases matching TRBD1. From germline, CDR1 is KGHSH and CDR2 LQKENI. J was trimmed by 7 bases and V by 5 bases; bases with no gene match: 5. The CDR3 consists of 14 residues. In nucleotides, the CDR3 is TGTGCCAGCTCAGGGACAGGGGCGCCGCAGCCCCAGCATTTT. Protein product: CASSGTGAPQPQHF.

V gene TRBV6-2 or TRBV6-3 combines with J gene TRBJ1-2, with 9 bases that match TRBD1. This CDR3 contains 13 residues. J gave up 6 bases and V 6 bases, and 5 bases lay outside the gene matches. Germline V gives CDR1 MNHEY, CDR2 SVGEGT. The CDR3 here is CASSPGTGHGYTF. The CDR3 region has the DNA TGTGCCAGCAGCCCCGGGACAGGGCATGGCTACACCTTC.

The J gene is TRBJ2-3, the V gene TRBV27; 11 bases line up with TRBD2. After removal of 3 bases from V and 4 bases from J, the junction contained 3 bases not matched to a gene. The CDR3 has 15 amino acids. Per the germline V gene, CDR1 is MNHEY and CDR2 is SMNVEV (reference sequence). CDR3 sequence reads: CASSLTSGAADTQYF. DNA of the CDR3: TGTGCCAGCAGTTTGACTAGCGGGGCCGCAGATACGCAGTATTTT.

CDR3 residues: CATSRDPHTWGTEAFF. The CDR3 DNA reads as TGTGCCACCAGCAGAGATCCCCACACGTGGGGGACTGAAGCTTTCTTT. The chain uses TRBV15 and TRBJ1-1; D possibly corresponds to TRBD1 (5 bases). CDR3 size: 16 residues. Per germline, CDR1 LNHNV and CDR2 YYDKDF (reference sequence). The V end was cut by 0 bases, the J end by 5 bases, with 16 bases between.

The rearrangement joins TRBV18 to TRBJ2-7, with D perhaps TRBD2 (5 bases). Germline-derived CDR1 and CDR2 are KGHSH and LQKENI. The V and J ends lost 5 bases and 5 bases respectively, with 16 bases between them. This CDR3 spans 14 amino acids. The CDR3 loop reads CASSRLVSADEQYF. CDR3 coding DNA: TGTGCCAGCTCAAGGCTCGTTAGCGCTGACGAGCAGTACTTC.

The rearrangement uses TRBV7-9 and TRBJ1-1, with 8 bases that match TRBD1. The CDR3 is 17 amino acids. Per germline, CDR1 SEHNR and CDR2 FQNEAQ (reference sequence). Trimming removed 6 bases from V and 0 bases from J; junction bases left unmatched: 12. In DNA, the CDR3 is TGTGCCAGCAGACAAGGTCCGGGACAGGACCTGAACACTGAAGCTTTCTTT. This gives the protein CASRQGPGQDLNTEAFF.

The sample holds a few counts of this clone. This chain links TRBV6-2 or TRBV6-3 with TRBJ1-2; D is uncertain. Germline CDR1 reads MNHEY; CDR2 reads SVGEGT. CDR3 length: 12 residues. The germline V and J ends were trimmed by 5 bases and 7 bases, with 11 bases remaining between them. CDR3 sequence: CASSGRDGGYTF. The CDR3 coding sequence is TGTGCCAGCAGTGGCCGGGATGGTGGCTACACCTTC.

The chain joins TRBV2 to TRBJ1-1; D ambiguous. Between the trimmed V and J ends, which lost 1 base and 10 bases, there was a span of 16 bases. The CDR3 covers 14 residues. Germline CDR1 is SNHLY and CDR2 is FYNNEI. This CDR3 is CASSEEGFDPGAFF. CDR3 DNA: TGTGCCAGCAGTGAAGAAGGGTTCGATCCGGGAGCTTTCTTT.

V is TRBV19 and J is TRBJ1-1; D may be TRBD1 (5 bases). CDR3 size: 12 residues. V was pared by 8 bases and J by 4 bases, with 11 bases between. CDR1 is LNHDA and CDR2 is SQIVND in the germline V gene (reference sequence). DNA for the CDR3: TGTGCCAGTCGGGACCTGGCCACTGAAGCTTTCTTT. It yields the protein CASRDLATEAFF. Combining the CDR3 with reference TRBV19 and TRBJ1-1 gives the whole variable domain DGGITQSPKYLFRKEGQNVTLSCEQNLNHDAMYWYRQDPGQGLRLIYYSQIVNDFQKGDIAEGYSVSREKKESFPLTVTSAQKNPTAFYLCASRDLATEAFFGQGTRLTVV.

This clone was seen just once. The J gene is TRBJ2-1, the V gene TRBV5-1, with 9 bases identical to TRBD2. After removal of 0 bases from V and 1 base from J, the junction contained 8 bases not matched to a gene. The V gene's germline CDR1 is SGHRS and CDR2 YFSETQ. The CDR3 is 18 amino acids. The CDR3 nucleotides read TGCGCCAGCAGCTTGGCCATGGTAGCGGGAGTTTCCTACAATGAGCAGTTCTTC. This gives the protein CASSLAMVAGVSYNEQFF.

This clone was recorded only once. CDR3 nucleotide sequence: TGTGCCAGCAGTGAAGCGGGGACCATTGGCACTGAAGCTTTCTTT. Protein sequence: CASSEAGTIGTEAFF. V and J are TRBV6-1 and TRBJ1-1; tentative D call: TRBD1 (5 bases). Looked up from germline, CDR1 is MNHNS and CDR2 is SASEGT. Trimming took 0 bases from V and 4 from J, leaving 12 bases between them. The CDR3 totals 15 residues.

The chain combines TRBV11-3 with TRBJ2-1; 8 positions agree with TRBD1. This CDR3 region has 17 residues. J gave up 5 bases and V 4 bases, and 13 bases lay outside the gene matches. Per the germline V gene, CDR1 is SGHNT and CDR2 is YENEEA. The CDR3 spells CASSSEGDRLGHNEQFF. Written as DNA, the CDR3 is TGTGCCAGCAGCTCAGAGGGGGACAGGCTAGGGCACAATGAGCAGTTCTTC.

The rearrangement joins TRBV5-6 to TRBJ1-1; D is ambiguous. Trimming shortened V by 0 bases and J by 3 bases, and 3 bases separated the two germline ends. The CDR3 runs 12 residues. Germline V gene data show CDR1 as SGHDT and CDR2 as YYEEEE. The CDR3, as DNA: TGTGCCAGCAGCTTGGGTTACACTGAAGCTTTCTTT. Encoded protein: CASSLGYTEAFF.

This chain links TRBV29-1 with TRBJ1-2; weak D call: TRBD1 (5 bases). CDR3 length: 15 residues. Trimming pared 3 bases from V and 1 base from J, leaving 15 bases between. CDR1 SQVTM and CDR2 ANQGSEA come from the germline V gene. CDR3 sequence: CSVDRRFRDNYGYTF. CDR3 sequence (DNA): TGCAGCGTTGATAGGAGATTCAGGGATAACTATGGCTACACCTTC.

This clone was counted once. The J gene is TRBJ1-3, the V gene TRBV18; TRBD1 aligns across 11 bases. Germline values: CDR1 KGHSH, CDR2 LQKENI. The CDR3 runs to 16 residues. V lost 6 bases to trimming and J lost 2 bases; unmatched junction nucleotides: 6. The CDR3 nucleotides are TGTGCCAGCTCCGCCGGGACAGGGGGAACTGGAAACACCATATATTTT. It yields the protein CASSAGTGGTGNTIYF.

The J gene is TRBJ1-2, the V gene TRBV19; D remains ambiguous. This CDR3 region has 12 residues. The ends were cut back, 7 bases at V and 5 bases at J, with 11 bases in the middle. Germline CDR1 is LNHDA and CDR2 is SQIVND (reference sequence). Here the CDR3 reads CASTQREYGYTF. The DNA of the CDR3 is TGTGCCAGTACCCAAAGGGAATATGGCTACACCTTC.

The chain uses TRBV2 and TRBJ2-7, with a possible D match to TRBD2 (5 bases). Trimming took off 7 bases at V and 2 bases at J, with 9 bases between the two ends. CDR3 length: 12 amino acids. The V gene's germline CDR1 is SNHLY and CDR2 FYNNEI. As DNA, the CDR3 is TGTGCCAGCAAAGAGGGAACCTACGAGCAGTACTTC. Translating gives CASKEGTYEQYF.

The chain carries TRBV5-1 and TRBJ1-3; no definite D call. V was pared by 4 bases and J by 0 bases, with 11 bases between. Germline loops: CDR1 SGHRS, CDR2 YFSETQ. The CDR3 runs 15 residues. The CDR3 region is CASSPDTNSGNTIYF. The CDR3 DNA reads as TGCGCCAGCAGCCCTGACACGAACTCTGGAAACACCATATATTTT.